This entry lists 27 T cell receptor beta chains sequenced from one sample in a study of control samples from healthy donors and cancer patients. Assay: immunoSEQ multiplex PCR; the TCRdb copy retains only in-frame clones and omits some. The repertoire consists of approximately 83,000 clones, with just over 90% occurring once and the leading ten covering around 1.4%. The specimen sequenced was blood. The receptors were sampled from a woman in her twenties or thirties in good health.

The chain links TRBV19 to TRBJ2-1, with 10 bases lining up with TRBD2. Unmatched junction bases numbered 1, after V lost 3 bases and J lost 5 bases. Germline V CDR1 and CDR2: LNHDA, SQIVND (reference sequence). This CDR3 has 14 residues. The CDR3 nucleotides are TGTGCCAGTAGTATTCTAGCGGGAGACAATGAGCAGTTCTTC. Amino acid sequence: CASSILAGDNEQFF.

This clone was counted between two and nine times. The chain couples TRBV18 to TRBJ2-2; D is ambiguous. CDR3 length equals 13 residues. Trimming shortened V by 0 bases and J by 1 base, and 0 bases separated the two germline ends. Per the germline V gene, CDR1 is KGHSH and CDR2 is LQKENI. The CDR3 loop is CASSPPNTGELFF. CDR3 nucleotide sequence: TGTGCCAGCTCACCACCGAACACCGGGGAGCTGTTTTTT. The full variable domain, completed using reference TRBV18 and TRBJ2-2, is NAGVMQNPRHLVRRRGQEARLRCSPMKGHSHVYWYRQLPEEGLKFMVYLQKENIIDESGMPKERFSAEFPKEGPSILRIQQVVRGDSAAYFCASSPPNTGELFFGEGSRLTVL.

This clone has just one count. This chain joins TRBV5-5 and TRBJ1-6; the D gene is possibly TRBD1 (5 bases). V was cut by 3 bases and J by 8 bases, with 15 bases left in between. Germline V CDR1 and CDR2: SGHKS, YYEKEE (reference sequence). CDR3 length equals 15 residues. The CDR3 is CASSSTVMGYSPLHF. The CDR3 DNA reads TGTGCCAGCAGCTCGACAGTCATGGGGTATTCACCCCTCCACTTT. Together with reference TRBV5-5 and TRBJ1-6, the CDR3 gives the full variable domain: DAGVTQSPTHLIKTRGQQVTLRCSPISGHKSVSWYQQVLGQGPQFIFQYYEKEERGRGNFPDRFSARQFPNYSSELNVNALLLGDSALYLCASSSTVMGYSPLHFGNGTRLTVT.

The DNA for the CDR3 is TGTGCCATCAGTCCTAGACCCCCATCCGAGCAGTACTTC. As protein: CAISPRPPSEQYF. The chain joins TRBV10-3 to TRBJ2-7, with no clear D. CDR3 length equals 13 residues. Looked up from germline, CDR1 is ENHRY and CDR2 is SYGVKD. V lost 5 bases and J lost 6, with 14 bases in between.

The chain links TRBV3-1 (or the pseudogene TRBV3-2) to TRBJ1-4; 11 bases map to TRBD1. CDR3 size: 14 residues. Germline-derived CDR1 and CDR2 are LGHDT and YNNKEL (reference sequence). The junction had 2 bases not matched to a gene; V was cut back by 6 bases and J by 5 bases. The CDR3 DNA is TGTGCCAGCAGGCGGGACAGGGGGAATGAAAAACTGTTTTTT. It is translated as CASRRDRGNEKLFF.

The V gene is TRBV6-1, the J gene TRBJ1-1; no clear D. The CDR3 runs to 15 residues. Per the germline V gene, CDR1 is MNHNS and CDR2 is SASEGT. Between the trimmed V and J ends, which lost 3 bases and 1 base, there was a span of 12 bases. This CDR3 is CASSDRATQNTEAFF. The CDR3 nucleotides read TGTGCCAGCAGTGACCGCGCAACACAGAACACTGAAGCTTTCTTT.

The rearrangement joins TRBV10-2 to TRBJ2-1, with D unclear. Trimming removed 10 bases at V and 9 bases at J, with 13 bases between. The CDR3 consists of 11 residues. Germline CDR1 and CDR2: WSHSY and SAAADI. The CDR3 spells CANDARSEQFF. The DNA for the CDR3 is TGCGCCAACGACGCCCGTAGTGAGCAGTTCTTC.

The chain couples TRBV6-5 to TRBJ2-1, with 12 positions matching TRBD2. The ends lost 4 bases at V and 4 bases at J; junction bases unmatched: 5. Germline CDR1 and CDR2: MNHEY and SVGAGI. This CDR3 is 16 amino acids long. As DNA, the CDR3 is TGTGCCAGCAGTTCTACCCTAGCGGGAGGGTACAATGAGCAGTTCTTC. Residues: CASSSTLAGGYNEQFF.

The rearrangement uses TRBV29-1 and TRBJ1-1; D not certain. This CDR3 comprises 13 residues. Trimming stripped 3 bases from V and 0 bases from J, with 8 bases between. Germline V CDR1 and CDR2: SQVTM, ANQGSEA. CDR3 sequence reads: CSVEGRMNTEAFF. The CDR3 nucleotides are TGCAGCGTTGAGGGAAGGATGAACACTGAAGCTTTCTTT.

The chain combines TRBV5-6 with TRBJ2-1; D may be TRBD1 (5 bases). Trimming shortened V by 0 bases and J by 9 bases, and 10 bases separated the two germline ends. Germline V CDR1 and CDR2: SGHDT, YYEEEE. The CDR3 extends over 13 amino acids. DNA for the CDR3: TGTGCCAGCAGCTTGGCCAGGGTCCGTGAGCAGTTCTTC. It encodes CASSLARVREQFF. The full variable domain, its missing parts supplied by reference TRBV5-6 and TRBJ2-1, is DAGVTQSPTHLIKTRGQQVTLRCSPKSGHDTVSWYQQALGQGPQFIFQYYEEEERQRGNFPDRFSGHQFPNYSSELNVNALLLGDSALYLCASSLARVREQFFGPGTRLTVL.

The chain joins TRBV3-1 (or the pseudogene TRBV3-2) to TRBJ1-1; D is unclear. Per the germline V gene, CDR1 is LGHDT and CDR2 is YNNKEL (reference sequence). The CDR3 has 14 amino acids. V lost 6 bases to trimming and J lost 0 bases, with 11 bases between them. This chain's CDR3 is CASSLTNVNTEAFF. The DNA of the CDR3 is TGTGCCAGCAGTCTCACCAACGTGAACACTGAAGCTTTCTTT.

This chain connects TRBV28 to TRBJ1-3; TRBD1 is a possible D gene (5 bases). Trimming shortened V by 7 bases and J by 4 bases, and 17 bases separated the two germline ends. The CDR3 is made up of 15 amino acids. CDR1 and CDR2 from the germline V gene are MDHEN and SYDVKM. CDR3 bases: TGTGCCAGCATTGGGGCACAAGCAGGGGGAAACACCATATATTTT. Translation gives CASIGAQAGGNTIYF.

V is TRBV11-3 and J is TRBJ2-3; D gene ambiguous. This CDR3 spans 12 amino acids. From germline, CDR1 is SGHNT and CDR2 YENEEA. V lost 6 bases, J lost 4 bases, and 8 bases lay in between. The CDR3 loop reads CASSPDADTQYF. DNA for the CDR3: TGTGCCAGCAGTCCGGATGCAGATACGCAGTATTTT.

V usage is TRBV6-6 and J usage is TRBJ2-5; TRBD2 matches at 12 bases. CDR1 MNHNY and CDR2 SVGAGI come from the germline V gene (reference sequence). Germline trimming cut 6 bases from V and 5 bases from J; bases unmatched to any gene: 7. This CDR3 region has 15 residues. The CDR3 loop reads CASRPTSGGRETQYF. The CDR3 DNA reads as TGTGCCAGCAGACCGACTAGCGGGGGCCGGGAGACCCAGTACTTC.

The chain uses TRBV7-9 and TRBJ2-7; tentative D call: TRBD2 (6 bases). The CDR3 is 14 amino acids. Germline loops: CDR1 SEHNR, CDR2 FQNEAQ (reference sequence). Deletions cut 3 bases from V and 2 bases from J, with 11 bases between. The CDR3 DNA is TGTGCCAGCAGCTTTAGACCGGGGGCCTACGAGCAGTACTTC. This translates into CASSFRPGAYEQYF.

The V call is TRBV27, the J call TRBJ2-1; TRBD2 matches 10 bases. V shed 4 bases and J 6 bases; nucleotides not matched to a gene: 3. Germline CDR1 and CDR2: MNHEY and SMNVEV (reference sequence). The CDR3 totals 14 residues. This chain's CDR3 is CASSSGTSVNEQFF. The CDR3 coding sequence is TGTGCCAGCAGTTCCGGGACTAGCGTCAATGAGCAGTTCTTC.

V usage is TRBV28 and J usage is TRBJ2-7; D remains unclear. This CDR3 contains 11 residues. Germline CDR1 is MDHEN and CDR2 is SYDVKM. The V and J ends lost 3 bases and 6 bases respectively, with 6 bases between them. CDR3 sequence (DNA): TGTGCCAGCAGTTTGGGGATCGAGCAGTACTTC. It yields the protein CASSLGIEQYF.

V gene TRBV30 combines with J gene TRBJ2-5; TRBD2 agrees at 9 bases. With 3 bases clipped from V and 4 bases from J, the junction kept 6 bases outside the gene matches. Germline CDR1 and CDR2: GTSNPN and SVGIG (reference sequence). This CDR3 is built from 14 residues. In DNA form, the CDR3 reads TGTGCCTGGAGATGGGGGACTAGCTTAGAGACCCAGTACTTC. This gives the protein CAWRWGTSLETQYF.

This clone is labeled medium-sized. In DNA form, the CDR3 reads TGCGCCAGCAGCCAAGAGGCGGGGAACAATCAGCCCCAGCATTTT. It codes for CASSQEAGNNQPQHF. The genes are TRBV4-1 and TRBJ1-5; D remains ambiguous. The CDR3 is 15 residues long. Germline CDR1 reads MGHRA; CDR2 reads YSYEKL. Trimming took off 0 bases at V and 3 bases at J, with 9 bases between the two ends.

The genes are TRBV7-2 and TRBJ2-1, with 11 positions matching TRBD2. The CDR3 extends over 15 amino acids. With 5 bases clipped from V and 7 bases from J, the junction kept 7 bases outside the gene matches. The germline CDR1 and CDR2 sequences are SGHTA and FQGNSA. The CDR3 loop is CASSRGTSGINEQFF. The CDR3 DNA sequence: TGTGCCAGCAGCCGCGGGACTAGCGGTATAAATGAGCAGTTCTTC.

The chain is built from TRBV10-3 and TRBJ1-5; no definite D call. This CDR3 has 14 amino acids. Trimming left V 2 bases short and J 7 bases short, with 12 bases between. Per germline, CDR1 ENHRY and CDR2 SYGVKD. The DNA of the CDR3 is TGTGCCATCAGTGAGAACGGGGTTCAGCAGCCCCAGCATTTT. This gives the protein CAISENGVQQPQHF.

The chain links TRBV30 to TRBJ2-1; D uncertain. In germline, CDR1 is GTSNPN, CDR2 SVGIG (reference sequence). V lost 0 bases and J lost 6, with 15 bases in between. The CDR3 sequence is 15 residues long. CDR3 coding DNA: TGTGCCTGGAGTGTCCCTACGACTCTCTCCAATGAGCAGTTCTTC. Its protein is CAWSVPTTLSNEQFF.

This rearrangement joins TRBV9 to TRBJ2-3; 7 nucleotides align to TRBD1. The germline V gene encodes CDR1 SGDLS and CDR2 YYNGEE. The CDR3 extends over 15 amino acids. With 4 bases clipped from V and 1 base from J, the junction kept 6 bases outside the gene matches. The CDR3 loop is CASSPRQGGTDTQYF. The CDR3 DNA follows: TGTGCCAGCAGCCCTCGACAGGGTGGCACAGATACGCAGTATTTT.

This chain uses TRBV3-1 (or the pseudogene TRBV3-2) with TRBJ2-7; D is uncertain. The CDR3 loop spans 13 amino acids. The V gene's germline CDR1 is LGHDT and CDR2 YNNKEL (reference sequence). The ends were cut back, 3 bases at V and 3 bases at J, with 9 bases in the middle. The CDR3 nucleotides read TGTGCCAGCAGCCATTCGGGTTACTACGAGCAGTACTTC. Its translation is CASSHSGYYEQYF.

J is TRBJ1-4 and V is TRBV24-1, with no clear D. V was pared by 3 bases and J by 1 base, with 11 bases between. CDR3 length: 16 amino acids. Per germline, CDR1 KGHDR and CDR2 SFDVKD. The chain's CDR3 is CATSDTSGVTNEKLFF. Written as DNA, the CDR3 is TGTGCCACCAGTGATACCTCCGGGGTAACTAATGAAAAACTGTTTTTT.

The V gene is TRBV27, the J gene TRBJ1-6, with D uncertain. Germline CDR1 is MNHEY and CDR2 is SMNVEV (reference sequence). V lost 4 bases to trimming and J lost 7 bases, with 11 bases between them. This CDR3 has 14 residues. CDR3 residues: CASSSHRLNSPLHF. CDR3 in DNA: TGTGCCAGCAGTTCCCACCGGCTAAATTCACCCCTCCACTTT.

The table lists this clone with a count of one. The rearrangement uses TRBV14 and TRBJ1-1, with D possibly matching TRBD1 (5 bases). Germline assignment: CDR1 SGHDN and CDR2 FVKESK. The CDR3 length is 13 residues. Trimming shortened V by 2 bases and J by 8 bases, and 12 bases separated the two germline ends. CDR3 DNA sequence: TGTGCCAGCAGCCAACTGAGGGGCGTAGAAGCTTTCTTT. Encoded protein: CASSQLRGVEAFF.